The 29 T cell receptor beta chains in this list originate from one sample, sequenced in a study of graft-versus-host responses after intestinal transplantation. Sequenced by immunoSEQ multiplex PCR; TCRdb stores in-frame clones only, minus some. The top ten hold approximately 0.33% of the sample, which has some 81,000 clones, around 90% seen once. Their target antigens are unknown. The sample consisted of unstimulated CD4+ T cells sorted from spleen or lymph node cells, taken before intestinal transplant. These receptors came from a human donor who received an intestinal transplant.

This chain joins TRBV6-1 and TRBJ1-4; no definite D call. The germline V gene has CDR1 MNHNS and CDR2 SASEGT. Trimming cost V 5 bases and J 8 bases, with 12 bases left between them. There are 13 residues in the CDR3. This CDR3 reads CASSFRFWEKLFF. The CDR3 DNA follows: TGTGCCAGCAGTTTCCGGTTTTGGGAAAAACTGTTTTTT.

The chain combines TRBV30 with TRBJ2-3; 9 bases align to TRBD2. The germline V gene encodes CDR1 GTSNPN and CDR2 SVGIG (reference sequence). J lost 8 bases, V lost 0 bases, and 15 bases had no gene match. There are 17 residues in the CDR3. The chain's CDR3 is CAWSVPGGGALSSTQYF. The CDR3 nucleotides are TGTGCCTGGAGTGTACCCGGCGGGGGGGCCCTTTCAAGTACGCAGTATTTT. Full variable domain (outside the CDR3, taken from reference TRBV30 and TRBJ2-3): SQTIHQWPATLVQPVGSPLSLECTVEGTSNPNLYWYRQAAGRGLQLLFYSVGIGQISSEVPQNLSASRPQDRQFILSSKKLLLSDSGFYLCAWSVPGGGALSSTQYFGPGTRLTVL.

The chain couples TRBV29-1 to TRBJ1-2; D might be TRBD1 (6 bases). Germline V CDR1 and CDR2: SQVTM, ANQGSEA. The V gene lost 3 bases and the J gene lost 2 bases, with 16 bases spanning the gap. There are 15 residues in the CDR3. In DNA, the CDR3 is TGCAGCGTTGACCGCCTTCAGGGGCCAAACTATGGCTACACCTTC. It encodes CSVDRLQGPNYGYTF.

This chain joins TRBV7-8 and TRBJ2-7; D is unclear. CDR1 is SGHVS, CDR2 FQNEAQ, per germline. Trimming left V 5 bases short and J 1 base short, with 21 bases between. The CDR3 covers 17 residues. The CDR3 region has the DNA TGTGCCAGCAGCCCTTCTCACCCCGCTAGACCATCCTACGAGCAGTACTTC. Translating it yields CASSPSHPARPSYEQYF.

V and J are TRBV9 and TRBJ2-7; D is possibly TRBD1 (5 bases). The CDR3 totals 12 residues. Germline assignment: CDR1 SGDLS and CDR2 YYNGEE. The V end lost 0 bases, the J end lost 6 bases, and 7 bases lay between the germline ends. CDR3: CASSVDQGEQYF. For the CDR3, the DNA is TGTGCCAGCAGCGTAGACCAGGGCGAGCAGTACTTC.

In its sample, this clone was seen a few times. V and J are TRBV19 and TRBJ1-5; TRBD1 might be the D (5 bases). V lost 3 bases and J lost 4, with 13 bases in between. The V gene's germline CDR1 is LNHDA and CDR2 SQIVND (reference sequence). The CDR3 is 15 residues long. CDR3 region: CASSIGVGGNQPQHF. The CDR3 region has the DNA TGTGCCAGTAGTATCGGGGTCGGGGGAAATCAGCCCCAGCATTTT.

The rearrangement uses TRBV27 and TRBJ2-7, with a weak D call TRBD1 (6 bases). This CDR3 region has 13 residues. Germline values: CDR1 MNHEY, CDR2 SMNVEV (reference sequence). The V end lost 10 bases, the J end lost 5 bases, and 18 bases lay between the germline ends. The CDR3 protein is CATTGPHWNEQYF. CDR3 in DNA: TGTGCCACAACAGGGCCCCACTGGAACGAGCAGTACTTC.

CDR3 region: CASSPTGASGSRTETQYF. The CDR3 DNA sequence: TGTGCCAGCAGTCCTACAGGGGCTAGCGGGAGTAGAACGGAGACCCAGTACTTC. V and J are TRBV27 and TRBJ2-5, with 10 positions matching TRBD2. The germline CDR1 and CDR2 sequences are MNHEY and SMNVEV (reference sequence). The CDR3 runs to 18 residues. The J segment lost 5 bases and the V segment lost 5 bases, leaving 17 bases of the junction unmatched.

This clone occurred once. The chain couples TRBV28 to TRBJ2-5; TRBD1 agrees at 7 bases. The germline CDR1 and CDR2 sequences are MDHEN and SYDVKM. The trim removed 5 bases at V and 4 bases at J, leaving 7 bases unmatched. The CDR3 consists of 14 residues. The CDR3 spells CASSTYRGPETQYF. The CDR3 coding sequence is TGTGCCAGCAGTACCTACAGGGGCCCAGAGACCCAGTACTTC.

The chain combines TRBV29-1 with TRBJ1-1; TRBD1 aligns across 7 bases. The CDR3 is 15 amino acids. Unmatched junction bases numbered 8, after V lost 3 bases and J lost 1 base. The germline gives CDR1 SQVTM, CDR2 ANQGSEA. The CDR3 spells CSVDSTGTANTEAFF. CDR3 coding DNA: TGCAGCGTTGATTCTACCGGGACAGCGAACACTGAAGCTTTCTTT.

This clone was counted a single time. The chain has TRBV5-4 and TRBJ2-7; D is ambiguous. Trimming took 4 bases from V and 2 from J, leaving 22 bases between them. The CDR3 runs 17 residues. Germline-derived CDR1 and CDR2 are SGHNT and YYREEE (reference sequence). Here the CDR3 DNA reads TGTGCCAGCAGCGTCGACCCGCCAAGCGTCTCAGCCTACGAGCAGTACTTC. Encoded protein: CASSVDPPSVSAYEQYF.

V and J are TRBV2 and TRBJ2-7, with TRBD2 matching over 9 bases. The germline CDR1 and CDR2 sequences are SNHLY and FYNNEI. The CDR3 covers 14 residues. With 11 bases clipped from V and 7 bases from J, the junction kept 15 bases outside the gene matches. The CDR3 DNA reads TGTGCCGTCCATAGCGGGGGTACTCCTACGGAGCAGTACTTC. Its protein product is CAVHSGGTPTEQYF.

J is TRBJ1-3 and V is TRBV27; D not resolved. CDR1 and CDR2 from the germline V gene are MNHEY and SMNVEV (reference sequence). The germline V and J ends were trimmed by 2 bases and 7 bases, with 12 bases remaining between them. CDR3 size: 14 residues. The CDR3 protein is CASSLNGARNTIYF. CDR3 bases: TGTGCCAGCAGTTTAAACGGAGCCCGGAACACCATATATTTT.

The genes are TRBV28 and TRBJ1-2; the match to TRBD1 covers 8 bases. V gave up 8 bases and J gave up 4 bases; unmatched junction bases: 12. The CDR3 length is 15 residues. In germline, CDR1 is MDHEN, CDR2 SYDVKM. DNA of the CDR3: TGTGCCAGCCGCATACCGGGACAGGCCCCCTATGGCTACACCTTC. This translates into CASRIPGQAPYGYTF.

CDR3 in DNA: TGCGCCAGCAGCCACAGGGAGCTGGGCGGCTACACCTTC. It yields the protein CASSHRELGGYTF. The J gene is TRBJ1-2, the V gene TRBV5-1; possible D gene TRBD1, 6 bases. The germline V and J ends were trimmed by 4 bases and 8 bases, with 15 bases remaining between them. Germline CDR1 and CDR2: SGHRS and YFSETQ. The CDR3 covers 13 residues. The full variable domain, in which reference TRBV5-1 and TRBJ1-2 provide the parts outside the CDR3, is KAGVTQTPRYLIKTRGQQVTLSCSPISGHRSVSWYQQTPGQGLQFLFEYFSETQRNKGNFPGRFSGRQFSNSRSEMNVSTLELGDSALYLCASSHRELGGYTFGSGTRLTVV.

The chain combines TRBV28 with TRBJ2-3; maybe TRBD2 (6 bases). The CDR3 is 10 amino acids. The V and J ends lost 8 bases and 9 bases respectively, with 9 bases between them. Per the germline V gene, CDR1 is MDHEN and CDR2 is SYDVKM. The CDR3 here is CASLGGTQYF. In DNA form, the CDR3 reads TGTGCCAGCCTCGGGGGAACGCAGTATTTT.

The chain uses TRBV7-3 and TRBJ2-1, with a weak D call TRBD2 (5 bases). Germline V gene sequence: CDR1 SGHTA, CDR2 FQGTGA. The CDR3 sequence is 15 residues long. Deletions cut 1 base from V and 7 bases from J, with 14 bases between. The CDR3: CASSLMPGRENEQFF. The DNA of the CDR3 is TGTGCCAGCAGCTTAATGCCGGGGAGAGAGAATGAGCAGTTCTTC.

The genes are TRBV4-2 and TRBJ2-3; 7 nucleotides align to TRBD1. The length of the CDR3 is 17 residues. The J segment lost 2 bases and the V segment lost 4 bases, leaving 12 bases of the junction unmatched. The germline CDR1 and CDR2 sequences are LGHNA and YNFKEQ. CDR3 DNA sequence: TGTGCCAGCAGCCGTAAGAGTGGGACAGCTAACACAGATACGCAGTATTTT. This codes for CASSRKSGTANTDTQYF.

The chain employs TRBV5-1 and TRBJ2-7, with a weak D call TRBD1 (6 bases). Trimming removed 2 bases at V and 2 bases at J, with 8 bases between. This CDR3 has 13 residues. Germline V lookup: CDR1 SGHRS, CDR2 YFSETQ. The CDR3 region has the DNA TGCGCCAGCAGCTTACAGGGCCCCTACGAGCAGTACTTC. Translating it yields CASSLQGPYEQYF.

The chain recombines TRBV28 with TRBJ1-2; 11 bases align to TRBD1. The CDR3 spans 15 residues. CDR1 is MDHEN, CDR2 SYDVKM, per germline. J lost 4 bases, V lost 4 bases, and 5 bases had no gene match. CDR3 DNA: TGTGCCAGCAGTTCTGGACAGGGGGCGTCCTATGGCTACACCTTC. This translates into CASSSGQGASYGYTF.

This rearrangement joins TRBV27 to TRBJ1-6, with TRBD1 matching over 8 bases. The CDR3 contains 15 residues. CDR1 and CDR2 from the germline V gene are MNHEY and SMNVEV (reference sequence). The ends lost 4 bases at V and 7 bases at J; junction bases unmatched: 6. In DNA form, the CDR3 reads TGTGCCAGCAGTTCTTGGACAGGGCGGAATTCACCCCTCCACTTT. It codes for CASSSWTGRNSPLHF.

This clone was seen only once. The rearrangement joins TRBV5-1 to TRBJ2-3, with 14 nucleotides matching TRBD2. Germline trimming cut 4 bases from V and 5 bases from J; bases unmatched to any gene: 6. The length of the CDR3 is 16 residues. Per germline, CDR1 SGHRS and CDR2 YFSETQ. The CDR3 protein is CASSPLTSGGGDTQYF. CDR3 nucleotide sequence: TGCGCCAGCAGCCCCCTGACTAGCGGGGGGGGAGATACGCAGTATTTT.

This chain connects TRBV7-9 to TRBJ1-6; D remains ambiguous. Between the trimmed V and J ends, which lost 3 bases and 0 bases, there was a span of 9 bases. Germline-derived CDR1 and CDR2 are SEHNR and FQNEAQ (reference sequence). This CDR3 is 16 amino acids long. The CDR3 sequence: CASSFGGGSYNSPLHF. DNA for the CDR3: TGTGCCAGCAGCTTTGGAGGAGGCTCCTATAATTCACCCCTCCACTTT.

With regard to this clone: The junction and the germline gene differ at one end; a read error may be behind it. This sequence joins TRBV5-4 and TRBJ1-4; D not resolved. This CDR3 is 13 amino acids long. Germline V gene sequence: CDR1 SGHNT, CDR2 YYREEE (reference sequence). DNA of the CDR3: TGTGCCAGCAGGTTGGACTTTAGTGAAAAACTGTTTTTT. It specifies CASRLDFSEKLFF.

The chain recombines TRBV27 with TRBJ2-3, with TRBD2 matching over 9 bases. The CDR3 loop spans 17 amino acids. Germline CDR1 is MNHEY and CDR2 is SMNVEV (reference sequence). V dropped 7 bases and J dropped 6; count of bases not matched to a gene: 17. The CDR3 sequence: CASIFVDLAGCRDTQYF. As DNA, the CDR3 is TGTGCCAGCATATTTGTGGACCTAGCGGGGTGCAGGGATACGCAGTATTTT.

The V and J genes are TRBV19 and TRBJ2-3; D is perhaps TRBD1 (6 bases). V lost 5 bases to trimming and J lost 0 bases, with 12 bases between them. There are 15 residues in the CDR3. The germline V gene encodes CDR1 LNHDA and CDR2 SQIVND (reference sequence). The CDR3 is CASSLDSASTDTQYF. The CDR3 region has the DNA TGTGCCAGTAGTTTGGACAGCGCTAGCACAGATACGCAGTATTTT.

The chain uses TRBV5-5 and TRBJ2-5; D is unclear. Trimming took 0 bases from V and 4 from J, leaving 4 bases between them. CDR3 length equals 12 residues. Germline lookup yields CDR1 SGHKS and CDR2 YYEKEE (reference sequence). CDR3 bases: TGTGCCAGCAGCTTGGCCGTAGAGACCCAGTACTTC. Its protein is CASSLAVETQYF.

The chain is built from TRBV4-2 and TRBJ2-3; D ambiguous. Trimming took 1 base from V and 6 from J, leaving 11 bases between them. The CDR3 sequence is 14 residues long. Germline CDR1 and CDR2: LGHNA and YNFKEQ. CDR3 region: CASSQGSEYDTQYF. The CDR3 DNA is TGTGCCAGCAGCCAAGGAAGCGAATATGATACGCAGTATTTT.

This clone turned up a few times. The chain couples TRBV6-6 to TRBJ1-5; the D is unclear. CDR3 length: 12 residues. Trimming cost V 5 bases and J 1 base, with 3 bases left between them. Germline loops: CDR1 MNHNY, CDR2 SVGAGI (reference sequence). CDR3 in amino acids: CASSRSNQPQHF. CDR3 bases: TGTGCCAGCAGTCGGAGCAATCAGCCCCAGCATTTT.